This T cell receptor (beta chain) was identified during a study of blood T cell repertoires in COVID-19 (dated by TCRdb to about 2020). Some background on the complete study: Samples covering the acute and convalescent phases of COVID-19 were provided by collaborators in the United States, Italy and Spain. The repertoires were released in a freely available public database meant as a resource for research on the immune response to SARS-CoV-2. The samples were drawn from two sources: the first 160 participants of the ongoing ImmuneRACE study, and over 1,000 subjects contributed by 6 global collaborators. A de-identified subject ID, COVID-19 status, age in years and sex were almost always included in the sample metadata. The material from the prospective study consisted of cDNA or gDNA derived from T cells, B-cell-depleted T cells, or PBMCs. Deeply sampled blood TCRbeta repertoires from subjects exposed to, actively infected with, or recovered from COVID-19 were included in the dataset. HLA class I and class II types, where available, came from metadata supplied by the sample provider rather than from assay-based typing.

The immunoSEQ Assay, a bias-controlled multiplex PCR, was used to amplify TCRbeta CDR3 regions from genomic DNA. The original methods were these. The number of nucleated cells in each sample was estimated from the amplification of reference gene primers within the assay. To quantify the absolute abundance of each unique TCRbeta CDR3 rearrangement, sequence reads were collapsed and filtered. For each sample, productive Simpson clonality was calculated as the square root of Simpson's diversity index over productive rearrangements. The table was pulled from immuneACCESS by TCRdb, which kept in-frame rearrangements only. Such tables lose some clones; where checked, under half of the loss comes from unresolved V genes, and the rest has no known cause. The V and J calls and clone size were taken over from that table, and D and trimming were inferred from the DNA. The sample table holds about 230,000 clones, of which roughly four fifths were seen once. The top ten clonotypes cover roughly 7% of the sample.

Collaborating institutions collected whole blood in K2EDTA tubes following their own protocols. For TCRbeta analysis, collaborators shipped samples as frozen whole blood, isolated PBMCs, or DNA extracted from either of those sample types. General conclusions and limits of the study: Clinical and demographic metadata were provided uncurated, with the amount varying by source and participant.

CDR1 and CDR2 are drawn from the germline V gene: SGHRS, YFSETQ. V lost 0 bases and J lost 2 bases; the stretch between them is 8 bases long. CDR3 length: 14 amino acids, cysteine to phenylalanine. Kept here is only the CDR3 DNA, which spans 42 bases and is read in frame from base 1. Turning to this clone: Its recognized antigen is unknown. Base quality data are lacking; no much larger clone is found one base away. The identical CDR3 is also encoded by other nucleotide sequences in the sample.

The TCR sequence derives from a woman in her forties or fifties with acute or convalescent COVID-19. The sequence links TRBV5-1 to TRBJ1-2, with the identity of the D gene unclear. The sequenced sample consisted of peripheral blood. The DNA sequence is TGCGCCAGCAGCTTGGAAGGCGGCAACTATGGCTACACCTTC. Translated, it gives CASSLEGGNYGYTF. Joined to the reference TRBV5-1 and TRBJ1-2 proteins, this CDR3 gives the full variable domain: KAGVTQTPRYLIKTRGQQVTLSCSPISGHRSVSWYQQTPGQGLQFLFEYFSETQRNKGNFPGRFSGRQFSNSRSEMNVSTLELGDSALYLCASSLEGGNYGYTFGSGTRLTVV.